The present entry profiles one T cell receptor beta chain with its context. Its cognate antigen is unknown. A universal primer site came from template switching; cDNA carried unique molecular identifiers. Each CDR3 protein is one row after TCRdb ran MiXCR on the 5' RACE reads. The repertoire holds fewer than 500,000 distinct CDR3 sequences, with roughly 13% as singletons. The record originates from a study of identical twins. Study results and caveats: Partial confounding of zero-insertion analyses by invariant MAIT and iNKT cells was possible. The models systematically underestimated how much out-of-frame TCR alpha was shared in monozygotic twins. Sequences that were out-of-frame, alpha and twin-shared displayed an excess of low generation probability.

V lost 4 bases to trimming and J lost 0 bases; unmatched junction nucleotides: 4. This CDR3 has 15 residues. From germline, CDR1 is SGHTA and CDR2 FQGNSA. The same sample was also used in a study of yellow fever vaccine responses in identical twins.

V is TRBV7-2 and J is TRBJ2-3; 7 bases match TRBD1. This TCR was sampled from a woman aged 18-35 years in good health. Sequenced material: CD4+ T cells sorted from blood. The CDR3 protein is CASSWEQGSTDTQYF. CDR3 DNA sequence: TGTGCCAGCAGCTGGGAACAGGGGAGCACAGATACGCAGTATTTT.